These T cell receptor beta chains were read from a single sample in a study of cytomegalovirus exposure and HLA in healthy donors. Measured with immunoSEQ multiplex PCR; TCRdb has only the in-frame clones, and not every one. The repertoire holds about 190,000 clones, with more than 65% as singletons. The specimen was PBMCs. These receptors originate from a man aged 45-60 years in good health and CMV-seronegative. CDR3s include the opening cysteine and the closing phenylalanine or tryptophan. Fields, in order: J gene, D gene, clone size, V gene, CDR3 protein, CDR3 DNA. The D gene is left open where the match is weak. The size field is filled for only some rows; it gives once, few, many or a size class.

j_call: TRBJ1-2; d_call: TRBD1; clone_size: NA; v_call: TRBV29-1; cdr3_aa: CSAGTGGGWGYTF; cdr3_nt: TGCAGCGCCGGGACAGGGGGCGGTTGGGGCTACACCTTC
j_call: TRBJ1-4; d_call: NA; clone_size: NA; v_call: TRBV18; cdr3_aa: CASSPYTAGMEEKLFF; cdr3_nt: TGTGCCAGCTCACCCTATACGGCAGGAATGGAAGAAAAACTGTTTTTT
j_call: TRBJ1-6; d_call: TRBD1; clone_size: NA; v_call: TRBV6-5; cdr3_aa: CASSFLQGYNSPLHF; cdr3_nt: TGTGCCAGCAGTTTTTTACAGGGGTATAATTCACCCCTCCACTTT
j_call: TRBJ2-7; d_call: NA; clone_size: NA; v_call: TRBV30; cdr3_aa: CAWSSHYEQYF; cdr3_nt: TGTGCCTGGAGTTCACACTACGAGCAGTACTTC
j_call: TRBJ1-1; d_call: NA; clone_size: NA; v_call: TRBV4-1; cdr3_aa: CASSPTGAEAFF; cdr3_nt: TGCGCCAGCAGCCCCACGGGGGCTGAAGCTTTCTTT
j_call: TRBJ1-5; d_call: NA; clone_size: NA; v_call: TRBV6-1; cdr3_aa: CASSEDPGKGNQPQHF; cdr3_nt: TGTGCCAGCAGTGAAGACCCAGGGAAGGGCAATCAGCCCCAGCATTTT
j_call: TRBJ2-3; d_call: NA; clone_size: NA; v_call: TRBV19; cdr3_aa: CASSLRGRSTDTQYF; cdr3_nt: TGTGCCAGTAGCCTTCGGGGGAGGAGCACAGATACGCAGTATTTT
j_call: TRBJ1-2; d_call: NA; clone_size: NA; v_call: TRBV6-5; cdr3_aa: CASSLDGKRGYGYTF; cdr3_nt: TGTGCCAGCAGTTTGGACGGGAAACGAGGTTATGGCTACACCTTC
j_call: TRBJ2-6; d_call: NA; clone_size: NA; v_call: TRBV30; cdr3_aa: CAWSRDSFGANVLTF; cdr3_nt: TGTGCCTGGAGTAGAGACAGTTTCGGGGCCAACGTCCTGACTTTC
j_call: TRBJ2-2; d_call: NA; clone_size: NA; v_call: TRBV19; cdr3_aa: CASSMQGTNTGELFF; cdr3_nt: TGTGCCAGTAGTATGCAGGGCACGAACACCGGGGAGCTGTTTTTT
j_call: TRBJ2-5; d_call: NA; clone_size: NA; v_call: TRBV7-9; cdr3_aa: CASSLRVGGVLGETQYF; cdr3_nt: TGTGCCAGCAGCTTAAGGGTGGGGGGTGTCTTGGGGGAGACCCAGTACTTC
j_call: TRBJ1-3; d_call: NA; clone_size: NA; v_call: TRBV21-1; cdr3_aa: CASNDSPSGNTIYF; cdr3_nt: TGTGCCAGCAACGACTCCCCTTCTGGAAACACCATATATTTT
j_call: TRBJ1-4; d_call: TRBD1; clone_size: once; v_call: TRBV10-1; cdr3_aa: CASSEGGQGNEKLFF; cdr3_nt: TGCGCCAGCAGTGAAGGGGGACAGGGGAATGAAAAACTGTTTTTT
j_call: TRBJ1-5; d_call: NA; clone_size: NA; v_call: TRBV6-1; cdr3_aa: CASSEQTMAFTPQHF; cdr3_nt: TGTGCCAGCAGTGAACAGACAATGGCCTTTACGCCCCAGCATTTT
j_call: TRBJ1-4; d_call: NA; clone_size: NA; v_call: TRBV7-9; cdr3_aa: CASKPSPTNEKLFF; cdr3_nt: TGTGCCAGCAAACCCAGTCCAACTAATGAAAAACTGTTTTTT
j_call: TRBJ1-1; d_call: TRBD1; clone_size: NA; v_call: TRBV6-6; cdr3_aa: CASSSGGAFF; cdr3_nt: TGTGCCAGCAGCTCAGGGGGAGCTTTCTTT
j_call: TRBJ2-2; d_call: NA; clone_size: NA; v_call: TRBV7-9; cdr3_aa: CASSSLILRQTLNTGELFF; cdr3_nt: TGTGCCAGCAGCTCCCTCATCCTCCGACAAACCTTGAACACCGGGGAGCTGTTTTTT
j_call: TRBJ2-5; d_call: NA; clone_size: NA; v_call: TRBV7-8; cdr3_aa: CASSVETGRETQYF; cdr3_nt: TGTGCCAGCAGCGTCGAGACGGGAAGAGAGACCCAGTACTTC
j_call: TRBJ1-4; d_call: NA; clone_size: NA; v_call: TRBV7-2; cdr3_aa: CASSLSGKTNEKLFF; cdr3_nt: TGTGCCAGCAGCTTATCAGGGAAAACTAATGAAAAACTGTTTTTT
j_call: TRBJ2-5; d_call: TRBD1; clone_size: NA; v_call: TRBV13; cdr3_aa: CASSPGGRETQYF; cdr3_nt: TGTGCCAGCAGTCCAGGGGGCAGAGAGACCCAGTACTTC
j_call: TRBJ1-5; d_call: NA; clone_size: NA; v_call: TRBV30; cdr3_aa: CAWGGTGNQPQHF; cdr3_nt: TGTGCCTGGGGGGGTACAGGGAATCAGCCCCAGCATTTT
j_call: TRBJ2-1; d_call: NA; clone_size: NA; v_call: TRBV10-1; cdr3_aa: CASSDRGIHNEQFF; cdr3_nt: TGCGCCAGCAGTGACAGGGGAATCCACAATGAGCAGTTCTTC
j_call: TRBJ1-5; d_call: TRBD1; clone_size: NA; v_call: TRBV7-2; cdr3_aa: CASSKGQYQPQHF; cdr3_nt: TGTGCCAGCAGCAAGGGACAGTATCAGCCCCAGCATTTT
j_call: TRBJ1-2; d_call: NA; clone_size: NA; v_call: TRBV9; cdr3_aa: CASSLGGLDYGYTF; cdr3_nt: TGTGCCAGCAGTTTGGGGGGGCTCGACTATGGCTACACCTTC
j_call: TRBJ1-1; d_call: TRBD1; clone_size: NA; v_call: TRBV10-2; cdr3_aa: CASRTGAVNTEAFF; cdr3_nt: TGCGCCAGCAGAACAGGGGCGGTGAACACTGAAGCTTTCTTT
j_call: TRBJ1-2; d_call: NA; clone_size: NA; v_call: TRBV9; cdr3_aa: CASSDRRRGYTF; cdr3_nt: TGTGCCAGCAGCGACCGTAGGAGAGGCTACACCTTC
j_call: TRBJ2-3; d_call: NA; clone_size: NA; v_call: TRBV15; cdr3_aa: CATSTSTDTQYF; cdr3_nt: TGTGCCACCAGCACCTCTACAGATACGCAGTATTTT
j_call: TRBJ2-1; d_call: TRBD2; clone_size: NA; v_call: TRBV10-3; cdr3_aa: CAISESTSSGGSYNEQFF; cdr3_nt: TGTGCCATCAGTGAGTCGACGTCTAGCGGGGGCTCCTACAATGAGCAGTTCTTC
j_call: TRBJ2-5; d_call: TRBD2; clone_size: NA; v_call: TRBV9; cdr3_aa: CASNPGGSGTLQETQYF; cdr3_nt: TGTGCCAGCAACCCCGGGGGTAGCGGGACCCTCCAAGAGACCCAGTACTTC
j_call: TRBJ2-1; d_call: NA; clone_size: NA; v_call: TRBV30; cdr3_aa: CAWKASSYNEQFF; cdr3_nt: TGTGCCTGGAAAGCGAGCTCCTACAATGAGCAGTTCTTC
j_call: TRBJ1-4; d_call: NA; clone_size: NA; v_call: TRBV2; cdr3_aa: CASIKGLDEKLFF; cdr3_nt: TGTGCCAGCATTAAGGGGTTAGATGAAAAACTGTTTTTT
j_call: TRBJ2-7; d_call: TRBD1; clone_size: once; v_call: TRBV7-3; cdr3_aa: CASSPDRDHEQYF; cdr3_nt: TGTGCCAGCAGTCCGGACAGGGACCACGAGCAGTACTTC
j_call: TRBJ1-5; d_call: NA; clone_size: NA; v_call: TRBV6-1; cdr3_aa: CASMRGGNSPQHF; cdr3_nt: TGTGCCAGCATGCGGGGGGGAAATTCGCCCCAGCATTTT
j_call: TRBJ2-3; d_call: NA; clone_size: NA; v_call: TRBV7-9; cdr3_aa: CASSLGNRGTDTQYF; cdr3_nt: TGTGCCAGCAGCTTGGGAAACAGGGGCACAGATACGCAGTATTTT
j_call: TRBJ1-1; d_call: NA; clone_size: NA; v_call: TRBV27; cdr3_aa: CASSLKGVSRNTEAFF; cdr3_nt: TGTGCCAGCAGTTTAAAAGGGGTTTCGAGAAACACTGAAGCTTTCTTT
j_call: TRBJ1-2; d_call: NA; clone_size: NA; v_call: TRBV7-9; cdr3_aa: CASSKDWSNYGYTF; cdr3_nt: TGTGCCAGCAGTAAAGACTGGTCTAACTATGGCTACACCTTC
j_call: TRBJ2-6; d_call: NA; clone_size: few; v_call: TRBV7-2; cdr3_aa: CASGRMSRSGANVLTF; cdr3_nt: TGTGCCAGCGGGAGGATGTCACGATCTGGGGCCAACGTCCTGACTTTC
j_call: TRBJ2-3; d_call: TRBD1; clone_size: NA; v_call: TRBV2; cdr3_aa: CASSKTGNTQYF; cdr3_nt: TGTGCCAGCAGTAAGACAGGGAATACGCAGTATTTT
j_call: TRBJ2-2; d_call: NA; clone_size: NA; v_call: TRBV5-6; cdr3_aa: CASSLRQVDTGELFF; cdr3_nt: TGTGCCAGCAGCTTGCGACAGGTTGACACCGGGGAGCTGTTTTTT
j_call: TRBJ2-7; d_call: NA; clone_size: NA; v_call: TRBV18; cdr3_aa: CASSNGRGTYEQYF; cdr3_nt: TGTGCCAGCTCTAACGGCAGGGGAACTTACGAGCAGTACTTC
j_call: TRBJ1-2; d_call: TRBD1; clone_size: NA; v_call: TRBV23-1; cdr3_aa: CASSQPRTGVGYTF; cdr3_nt: TGCGCCAGCAGTCAACCACGGACAGGGGTTGGCTACACCTTC
j_call: TRBJ2-3; d_call: TRBD1; clone_size: NA; v_call: TRBV5-5; cdr3_aa: CASSTRTGRTDTQYF; cdr3_nt: TGTGCCAGCAGCACCAGGACAGGGCGTACAGATACGCAGTATTTT
j_call: TRBJ1-2; d_call: NA; clone_size: few; v_call: TRBV14; cdr3_aa: CASSPSSYGYTF; cdr3_nt: TGTGCCAGCAGCCCGAGTTCGTATGGCTACACCTTC
j_call: TRBJ2-1; d_call: TRBD1; clone_size: NA; v_call: TRBV19; cdr3_aa: CASSMGQGAKEQFF; cdr3_nt: TGTGCCAGTAGTATGGGACAGGGGGCTAAGGAGCAGTTCTTC
j_call: TRBJ1-2; d_call: NA; clone_size: few; v_call: TRBV5-1; cdr3_aa: CASSFSREIGYTF; cdr3_nt: TGCGCCAGCAGCTTCTCCAGGGAAATAGGCTACACCTTC
j_call: TRBJ1-1; d_call: TRBD1; clone_size: NA; v_call: TRBV6-5; cdr3_aa: CASRYQGGTGSSAFF; cdr3_nt: TGTGCCAGCAGATATCAAGGTGGGACAGGGTCGTCCGCTTTCTTT
j_call: TRBJ2-3; d_call: NA; clone_size: NA; v_call: TRBV5-4; cdr3_aa: CASSRQATDTQYF; cdr3_nt: TGTGCCAGCAGCCGACAGGCCACAGATACGCAGTATTTT
j_call: TRBJ2-7; d_call: TRBD1; clone_size: NA; v_call: TRBV5-6; cdr3_aa: CASSLGYRGQNYEQYF; cdr3_nt: TGTGCCAGCAGCTTGGGTTACAGGGGGCAGAACTACGAGCAGTACTTC
j_call: TRBJ2-1; d_call: TRBD1; clone_size: NA; v_call: TRBV5-1; cdr3_aa: CASSLTGGLSSYNEQFF; cdr3_nt: TGCGCCAGCAGCTTGACAGGGGGCCTAAGCTCCTACAATGAGCAGTTCTTC
j_call: TRBJ2-7; d_call: NA; clone_size: NA; v_call: TRBV5-1; cdr3_aa: CASSLVVSGSYEQYF; cdr3_nt: TGCGCCAGCAGCTTGGTTGTATCGGGTTCCTACGAGCAGTACTTC
j_call: TRBJ1-6; d_call: NA; clone_size: NA; v_call: TRBV15; cdr3_aa: CATSPRLNSPLHF; cdr3_nt: TGTGCCACCAGCCCGAGGTTGAATTCACCCCTCCACTTT
j_call: TRBJ1-6; d_call: NA; clone_size: NA; v_call: TRBV15; cdr3_aa: CATSGLDSNSPLHF; cdr3_nt: TGTGCCACCAGCGGCCTGGACAGTAATTCACCCCTCCACTTT
j_call: TRBJ1-6; d_call: TRBD1; clone_size: NA; v_call: TRBV4-3; cdr3_aa: CASSQVPGQGYSPLHF; cdr3_nt: TGCGCCAGCAGCCAAGTACCGGGACAGGGTTATTCACCCCTCCACTTT
j_call: TRBJ1-6; d_call: NA; clone_size: NA; v_call: TRBV7-9; cdr3_aa: CASSLVQGNSPLHF; cdr3_nt: TGTGCCAGCAGCTTAGTACAGGGTAATTCACCCCTCCACTTT
j_call: TRBJ2-2; d_call: TRBD2; clone_size: NA; v_call: TRBV15; cdr3_aa: CATSVGGFTGELFF; cdr3_nt: TGTGCCACCAGCGTCGGGGGGTTCACCGGGGAGCTGTTTTTT